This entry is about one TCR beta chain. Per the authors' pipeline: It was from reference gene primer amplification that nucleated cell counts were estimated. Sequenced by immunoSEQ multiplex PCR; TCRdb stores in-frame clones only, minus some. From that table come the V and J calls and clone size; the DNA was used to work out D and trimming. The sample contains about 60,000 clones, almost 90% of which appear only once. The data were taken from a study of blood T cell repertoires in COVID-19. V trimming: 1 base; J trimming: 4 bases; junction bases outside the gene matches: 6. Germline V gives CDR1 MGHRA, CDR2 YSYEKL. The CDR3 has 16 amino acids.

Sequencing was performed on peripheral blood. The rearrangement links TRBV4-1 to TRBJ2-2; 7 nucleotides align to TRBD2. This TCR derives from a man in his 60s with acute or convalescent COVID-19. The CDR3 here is CASSQGVAGITGELFF. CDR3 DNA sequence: TGCGCCAGCAGCCAAGGGGTAGCGGGTATCACCGGGGAGCTGTTTTTT.